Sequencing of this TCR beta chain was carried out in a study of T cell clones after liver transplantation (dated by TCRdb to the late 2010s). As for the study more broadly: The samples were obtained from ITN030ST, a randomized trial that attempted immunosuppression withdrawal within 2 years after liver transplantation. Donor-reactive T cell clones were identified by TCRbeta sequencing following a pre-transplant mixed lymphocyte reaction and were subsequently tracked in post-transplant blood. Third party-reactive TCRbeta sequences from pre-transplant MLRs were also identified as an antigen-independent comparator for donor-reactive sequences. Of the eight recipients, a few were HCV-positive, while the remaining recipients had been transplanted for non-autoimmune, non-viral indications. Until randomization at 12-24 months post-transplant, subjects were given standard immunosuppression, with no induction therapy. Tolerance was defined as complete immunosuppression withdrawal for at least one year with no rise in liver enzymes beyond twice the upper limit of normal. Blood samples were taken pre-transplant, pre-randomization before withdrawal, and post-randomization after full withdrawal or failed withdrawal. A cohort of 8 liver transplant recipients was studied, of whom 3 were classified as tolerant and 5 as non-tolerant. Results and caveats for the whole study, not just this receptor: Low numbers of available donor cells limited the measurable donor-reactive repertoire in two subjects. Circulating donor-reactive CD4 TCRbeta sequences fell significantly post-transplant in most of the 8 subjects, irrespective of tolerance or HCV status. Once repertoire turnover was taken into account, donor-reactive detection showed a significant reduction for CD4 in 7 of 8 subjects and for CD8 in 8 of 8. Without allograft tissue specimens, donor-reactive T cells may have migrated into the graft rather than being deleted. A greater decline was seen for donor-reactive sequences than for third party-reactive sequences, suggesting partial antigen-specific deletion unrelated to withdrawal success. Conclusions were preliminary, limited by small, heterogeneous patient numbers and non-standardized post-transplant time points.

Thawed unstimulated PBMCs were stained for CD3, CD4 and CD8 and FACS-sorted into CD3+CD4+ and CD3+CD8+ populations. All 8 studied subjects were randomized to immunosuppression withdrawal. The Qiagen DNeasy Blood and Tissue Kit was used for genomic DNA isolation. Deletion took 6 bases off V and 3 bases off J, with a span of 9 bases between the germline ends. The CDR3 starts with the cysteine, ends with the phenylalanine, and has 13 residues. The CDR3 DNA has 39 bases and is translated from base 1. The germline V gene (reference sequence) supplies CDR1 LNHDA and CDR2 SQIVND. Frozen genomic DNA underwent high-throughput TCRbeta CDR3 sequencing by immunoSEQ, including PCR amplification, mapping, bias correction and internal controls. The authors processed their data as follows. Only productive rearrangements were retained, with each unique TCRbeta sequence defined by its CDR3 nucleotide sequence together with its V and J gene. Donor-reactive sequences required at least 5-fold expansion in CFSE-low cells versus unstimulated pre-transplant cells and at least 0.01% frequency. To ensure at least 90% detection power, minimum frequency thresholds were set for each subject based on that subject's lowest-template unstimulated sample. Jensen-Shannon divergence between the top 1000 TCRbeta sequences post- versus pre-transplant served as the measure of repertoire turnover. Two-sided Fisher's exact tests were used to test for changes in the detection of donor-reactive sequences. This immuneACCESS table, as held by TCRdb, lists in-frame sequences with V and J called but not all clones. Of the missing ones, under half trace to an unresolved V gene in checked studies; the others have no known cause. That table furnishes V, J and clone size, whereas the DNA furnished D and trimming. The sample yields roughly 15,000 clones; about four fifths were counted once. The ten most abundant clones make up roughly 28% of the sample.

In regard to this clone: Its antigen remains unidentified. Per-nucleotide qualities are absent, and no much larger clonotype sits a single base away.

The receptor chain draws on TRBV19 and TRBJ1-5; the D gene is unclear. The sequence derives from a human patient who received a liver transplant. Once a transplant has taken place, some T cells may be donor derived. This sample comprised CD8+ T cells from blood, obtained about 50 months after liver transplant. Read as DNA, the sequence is TGTGCCAGTAGGTCCAGCCTCAATCAGCCCCAGCATTTT. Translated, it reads CASRSSLNQPQHF.